A single sample gave rise to the 12 T cell receptor beta chains below, sequenced in a study of vaccination and CD4 T cells after COVID-19. Cultured CD4+ T cell DNA underwent sequencing with the Oncomine TCR Beta short-read assay. TCRdb reprocessed the PCR reads with MiXCR, giving one entry per CDR3 protein. This repertoire shows tens of thousands of distinct CDR3 sequences, less than 35% found once; its top ten account for about 10%. No antigens are known for them. Time point indicated: late sampling 161 to 241 days after vaccination in a few convalescent patients. As to treatment: approximately nine-day PBMC culture with coronavirus spike peptide pools or control peptides (ViraFEST assay). The sample here was CD4+ T cells from blood, cultured in vitro, taken about 7 months after SARS-CoV-2 vaccination. The receptor source for this set is a human donor who had recovered from COVID-19.

V usage is TRBV12-3 or TRBV12-4 and J usage is TRBJ2-3; TRBD1 matches 9 bases. The CDR3 contains 14 residues. J gave up 2 bases and V 6 bases, and 3 bases lay outside the gene matches. The DNA for the CDR3 is TGTGCCAGCAGCGGACAGGGGCCCACAGATACGCAGTATTTT. Translating it yields CASSGQGPTDTQYF.

About this clonotype: One end of the junction is discordant with germline, which a read error may explain. The chain employs TRBV6-2 or TRBV6-3 and TRBJ1-1; 7 bases are shared with TRBD1. Germline lookup yields CDR1 MNHEY and CDR2 SVGEGT. The CDR3 loop spans 16 amino acids. The CDR3 loop is CASSYGQGVLGTEAFF. The DNA for the CDR3 is TGTGCCAGCAGTTACGGGCAGGGGGTCCTCGGAACTGAGGCTTTCTTT.

This clonotype was detected only a few times. J is TRBJ2-3 and V is TRBV11-3, with TRBD2 matching over 13 bases. The V gene end was trimmed by 2 bases and the J gene end by 6 bases; junction bases not matched to a gene: 5. This CDR3 has 16 residues. The germline CDR1 and CDR2 sequences are SGHNT and YENEEA. CDR3 DNA: TGTGCCAGCAGCTTAACAGGACTAGCGGGAGCGGATACGCAGTATTTT. Amino acids: CASSLTGLAGADTQYF.

This clonotype was recorded a few times. The rearrangement links TRBV7-2 to TRBJ1-5; perhaps TRBD1 as D (6 bases). The CDR3 sequence is 15 residues long. The ends were cut back, 5 bases at V and 1 base at J, with 12 bases in the middle. CDR1 and CDR2 from the germline V gene are SGHTA and FQGNSA. In DNA form, the CDR3 reads TGTGCCAGCAGCAGGGACACGTGGAGCAATCAGCCCCAGCATTTT. Its protein is CASSRDTWSNQPQHF.

The chain is built from TRBV20-1 and TRBJ2-3, with 10 nucleotides matching TRBD2. The CDR3 totals 16 residues. The trim removed 1 base at V and 2 bases at J, leaving 6 bases unmatched. Per germline, CDR1 DFQATT and CDR2 SNEGSKA (reference sequence). CDR3 loop: CSARASSGGDTDTQYF. The CDR3 coding sequence is TGCAGTGCTAGAGCGTCTAGCGGGGGAGACACAGATACGCAGTATTTT.

This clonotype was seen only a few times. V gene TRBV15 combines with J gene TRBJ2-7; a weak D match, TRBD1 (6 bases). This CDR3 contains 14 residues. Trimming pared 0 bases from V and 3 bases from J, leaving 9 bases between. Looked up from germline, CDR1 is LNHNV and CDR2 is YYDKDF (reference sequence). As DNA, the CDR3 is TGTGCCACCAGCAGAGATATAGGGGGCTACGAGCAGTACTTC. As protein: CATSRDIGGYEQYF.

The chain combines TRBV24-1 with TRBJ2-5; 11 positions match TRBD2. CDR1 and CDR2 from the germline V gene are KGHDR and SFDVKD. There are 18 residues in the CDR3. Trimming took 1 base from V and 0 from J; bases not matched to a gene: 6. For the CDR3, the DNA is TGTGCCACCAGTGATTTAGGGCTAGCGGGGGGAAACCAAGAGACCCAGTACTTC. This codes for CATSDLGLAGGNQETQYF.

This chain links TRBV7-9 with TRBJ2-1, with 7 bases identical to TRBD2. Germline CDR1 reads SEHNR; CDR2 reads FQNEAQ (reference sequence). The CDR3 contains 17 residues. The J segment lost 2 bases and the V segment lost 5 bases, leaving 12 bases of the junction unmatched. CDR3 nucleotide sequence: TGTGCCAGCAGCAGGCCCCCGGGACTAAAACCCTACAATGAGCAGTTCTTC. As protein: CASSRPPGLKPYNEQFF.

V gene TRBV4-1 combines with J gene TRBJ2-5; D assignment may be TRBD1 or TRBD2 (6 bases each). This CDR3 contains 14 residues. V was cut by 6 bases and J by 5 bases, with 16 bases left in between. Germline lookup yields CDR1 MGHRA and CDR2 YSYEKL. CDR3 bases: TGCGCCAGCAGAGACACCCAGGGGAGGGAGACCCAGTACTTC. As protein: CASRDTQGRETQYF.

This sequence joins TRBV5-1 and TRBJ2-5; TRBD1 aligns across 7 bases. Germline values: CDR1 SGHRS, CDR2 YFSETQ. The CDR3 contains 13 residues. Unmatched junction bases numbered 3, after V lost 2 bases and J lost 5 bases. The CDR3 sequence is CASSFTGDETQYF. The CDR3 bases are TGCGCCAGCAGCTTTACAGGGGACGAGACCCAGTACTTC.

This sequence joins TRBV5-4 and TRBJ2-3; TRBD2 matches at 7 bases. The germline gives CDR1 SGHNT, CDR2 YYREEE (reference sequence). V gave up 5 bases and J gave up 4 bases; unmatched junction bases: 10. This CDR3 comprises 15 residues. The CDR3 protein is CASRAGLGEADTQYF. CDR3 DNA sequence: TGTGCCAGCAGGGCAGGACTAGGGGAAGCAGATACGCAGTATTTT.

V and J are TRBV7-2 and TRBJ2-1, with TRBD2 identical over 14 bases. Germline values: CDR1 SGHTA, CDR2 FQGNSA. Trimming took 5 bases from V and 10 from J; bases not matched to a gene: 4. The CDR3 is made up of 14 amino acids. The CDR3 loop reads CASSGTSGSGEQFF. For the CDR3, the DNA is TGTGCCAGCAGCGGGACTAGCGGGAGTGGGGAGCAGTTCTTC.